The 8 T cell receptor beta chains listed next were all sequenced from one sample in a study of response to subunit inactivated influenza vaccine. One entry per CDR3 protein, called by TCRdb with MiXCR from the RT-PCR reads. The sample lists 200,000 to 300,000 distinct CDR3 sequences, about 12% occurring once. The material sequenced was non-naive T cells sorted from PBMCs, taken 14 days before vaccination. The receptors derive from a man aged 45-65 years who received an inactivated influenza vaccine.

This clonotype was counted a few times. The rearrangement joins TRBV9 to TRBJ2-1; 16 bases match TRBD2. CDR3 size: 18 residues. V lost 3 bases and J lost 4; bases outside the gene matches: 7. Germline V gives CDR1 SGDLS, CDR2 YYNGEE. The CDR3 region has the DNA TGTGCCAGCAGCGCGCCGGGACTAGCGGGAGGGACTTACAATGAGCAGTTCTTC. It encodes CASSAPGLAGGTYNEQFF.

The rearrangement joins TRBV10-3 to TRBJ2-7, with TRBD2 as a possible D gene (7 bases). Trimming took 5 bases from V and 6 from J, leaving 26 bases between them. In germline, CDR1 is ENHRY, CDR2 SYGVKD. This CDR3 has 17 amino acids. The CDR3 sequence is CAISPRSVGRGTGEQYF. CDR3 nucleotides: TGTGCCATCAGTCCGAGGAGCGTTGGGAGGGGGACGGGCGAGCAGTACTTC.

The sample holds many counts of this clonotype. J is TRBJ2-7 and V is TRBV2, with D perhaps given as TRBD1 or TRBD2 (5 bases each). The V end lost 2 bases, the J end lost 0 bases, and 8 bases lay between the germline ends. The CDR3 runs to 14 residues. Germline loops: CDR1 SNHLY, CDR2 FYNNEI. The CDR3 nucleotides read TGTGCCAGCAGTGAACCAGGGAGCTCCTACGAGCAGTACTTC. It translates to CASSEPGSSYEQYF.

This clonotype appeared a few times. This chain connects TRBV2 to TRBJ1-2, with TRBD1 as a possible D gene (6 bases). Per germline, CDR1 SNHLY and CDR2 FYNNEI. This CDR3 comprises 10 residues. With 8 bases removed from V and 10 bases from J, the gap between germline ends came to 11 bases. CDR3 nucleotide sequence: TGTGCCAGCCACAGGGAAGCCTACACCTTC. This codes for CASHREAYTF.

This chain joins TRBV18 and TRBJ1-4; D not resolved. CDR1 is KGHSH, CDR2 LQKENI, per germline. The CDR3 runs 14 residues. With 6 bases removed from V and 5 bases from J, the gap between germline ends came to 13 bases. For the CDR3, the DNA is TGTGCCAGCTCGTATGAGACGCCGAATGAAAAACTGTTTTTT. Translating it yields CASSYETPNEKLFF.

This clonotype occurred a few times. The junction and the germline gene differ at one end; a read error may be behind it. The chain is built from TRBV11-2 and TRBJ2-3; D ambiguous. The CDR3 has 15 amino acids. The germline gives CDR1 SGHAT, CDR2 FQNNGV. DNA of the CDR3: TGTGCCAGCAGCGTAGACCCCGGTAGCACAGATACGCAGTATTTT. Translation gives CASSVDPGSTDTQYF.

This chain connects TRBV5-6 to TRBJ2-1, with D possibly being TRBD2 (6 bases). The length of the CDR3 is 16 residues. Germline values: CDR1 SGHDT, CDR2 YYEEEE. Trimming took 0 bases from V and 7 from J, leaving 17 bases between them. CDR3 loop: CASSLARRASANEQFF. CDR3 coding DNA: TGTGCCAGCAGCTTGGCCCGTAGGGCTAGCGCGAATGAGCAGTTCTTC.

This clonotype occurred many times. The chain combines TRBV12-3 or TRBV12-4 with TRBJ1-2; perhaps TRBD1 as D (6 bases). This CDR3 has 13 amino acids. The V end was cut by 2 bases, the J end by 5 bases, with 9 bases between. The CDR3 DNA follows: TGTGCCAGCAGTTTATCAGGGGCGTATGGCTACACCTTC. Amino acid sequence: CASSLSGAYGYTF.